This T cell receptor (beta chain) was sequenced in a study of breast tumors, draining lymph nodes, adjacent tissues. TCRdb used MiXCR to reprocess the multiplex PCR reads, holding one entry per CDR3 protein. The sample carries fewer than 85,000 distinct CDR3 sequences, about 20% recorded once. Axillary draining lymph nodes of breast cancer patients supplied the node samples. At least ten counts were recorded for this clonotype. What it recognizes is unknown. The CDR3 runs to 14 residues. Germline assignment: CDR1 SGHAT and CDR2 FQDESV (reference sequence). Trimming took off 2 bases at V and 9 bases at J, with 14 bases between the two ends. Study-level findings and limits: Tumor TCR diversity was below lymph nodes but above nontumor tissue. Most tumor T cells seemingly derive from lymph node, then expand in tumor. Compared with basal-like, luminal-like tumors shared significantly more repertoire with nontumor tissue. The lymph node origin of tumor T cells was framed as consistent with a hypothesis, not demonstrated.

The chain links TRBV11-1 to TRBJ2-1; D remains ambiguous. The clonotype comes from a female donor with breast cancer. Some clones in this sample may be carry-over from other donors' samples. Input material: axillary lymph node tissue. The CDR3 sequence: CASSLSVQPFEQFF. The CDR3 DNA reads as TGTGCCAGCAGCTTATCTGTCCAACCCTTTGAGCAGTTCTTC.